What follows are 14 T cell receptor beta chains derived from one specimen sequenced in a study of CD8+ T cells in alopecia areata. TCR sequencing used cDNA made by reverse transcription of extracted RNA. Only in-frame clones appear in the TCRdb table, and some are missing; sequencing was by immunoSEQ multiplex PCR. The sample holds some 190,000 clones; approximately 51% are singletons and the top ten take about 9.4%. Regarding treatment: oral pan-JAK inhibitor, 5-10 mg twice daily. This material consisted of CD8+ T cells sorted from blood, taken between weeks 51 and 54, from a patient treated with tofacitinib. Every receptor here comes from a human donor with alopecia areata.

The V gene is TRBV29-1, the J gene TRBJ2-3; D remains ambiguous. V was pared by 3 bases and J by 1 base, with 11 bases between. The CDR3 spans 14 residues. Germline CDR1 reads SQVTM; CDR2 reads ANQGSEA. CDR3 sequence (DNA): TGCAGCGTTGATAATGGAGTGGGCACAGATACGCAGTATTTT. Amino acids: CSVDNGVGTDTQYF.

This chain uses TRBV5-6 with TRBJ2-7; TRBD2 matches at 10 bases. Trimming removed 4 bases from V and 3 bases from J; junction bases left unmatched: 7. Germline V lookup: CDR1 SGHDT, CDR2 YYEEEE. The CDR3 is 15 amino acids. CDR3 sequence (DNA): TGTGCCAGCAGCCCACCCGGACTAGCGGACTACGAGCAGTACTTC. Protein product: CASSPPGLADYEQYF.

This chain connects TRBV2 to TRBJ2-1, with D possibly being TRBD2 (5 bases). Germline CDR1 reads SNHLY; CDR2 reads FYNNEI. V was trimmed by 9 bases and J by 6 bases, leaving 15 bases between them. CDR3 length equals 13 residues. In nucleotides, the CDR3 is TGTGCCAGACTGGGAGTATCACCCAATGAGCAGTTCTTC. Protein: CARLGVSPNEQFF.

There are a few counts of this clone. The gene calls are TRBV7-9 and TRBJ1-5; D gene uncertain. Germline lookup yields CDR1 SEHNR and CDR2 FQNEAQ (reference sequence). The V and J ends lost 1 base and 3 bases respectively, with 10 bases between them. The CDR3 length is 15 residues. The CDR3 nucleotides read TGTGCCAGCAGCTTAGACCGGACGAACAATCAGCCCCAGCATTTT. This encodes CASSLDRTNNQPQHF.

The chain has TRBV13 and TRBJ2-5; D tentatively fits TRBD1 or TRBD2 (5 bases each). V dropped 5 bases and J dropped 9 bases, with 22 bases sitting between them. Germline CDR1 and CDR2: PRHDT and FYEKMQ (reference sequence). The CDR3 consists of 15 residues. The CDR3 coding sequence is TGTGCCAGCAGCCCGACCGGTGAGGGGTTAGGGGCCCAGTACTTC. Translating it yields CASSPTGEGLGAQYF.

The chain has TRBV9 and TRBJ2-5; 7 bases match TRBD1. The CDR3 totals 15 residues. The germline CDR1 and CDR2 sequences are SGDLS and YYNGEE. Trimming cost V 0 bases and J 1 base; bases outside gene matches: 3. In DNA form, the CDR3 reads TGTGCCAGCAGCGTAGGCCCAGGGGGCCAAGAGACCCAGTACTTC. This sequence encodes CASSVGPGGQETQYF.

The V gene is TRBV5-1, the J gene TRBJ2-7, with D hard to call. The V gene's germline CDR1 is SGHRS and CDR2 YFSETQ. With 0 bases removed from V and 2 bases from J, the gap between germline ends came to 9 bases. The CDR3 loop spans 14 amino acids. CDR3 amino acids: CASSLVVGTYEQYF. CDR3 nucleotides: TGCGCCAGCAGCTTGGTGGTTGGGACCTACGAGCAGTACTTC.

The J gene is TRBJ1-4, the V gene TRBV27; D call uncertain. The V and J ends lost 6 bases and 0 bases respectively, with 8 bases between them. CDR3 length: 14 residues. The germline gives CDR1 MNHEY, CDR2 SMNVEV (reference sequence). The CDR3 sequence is CASRTHATNEKLFF. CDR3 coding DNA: TGTGCCAGCAGGACTCACGCAACTAATGAAAAACTGTTTTTT.

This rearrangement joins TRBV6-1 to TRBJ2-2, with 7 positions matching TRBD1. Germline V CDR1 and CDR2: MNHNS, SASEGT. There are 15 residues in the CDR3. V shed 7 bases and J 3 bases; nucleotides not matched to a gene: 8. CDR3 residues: CASIYRQGDTGELFF. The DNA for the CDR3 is TGTGCCAGCATCTACCGGCAGGGGGACACCGGGGAGCTGTTTTTT.

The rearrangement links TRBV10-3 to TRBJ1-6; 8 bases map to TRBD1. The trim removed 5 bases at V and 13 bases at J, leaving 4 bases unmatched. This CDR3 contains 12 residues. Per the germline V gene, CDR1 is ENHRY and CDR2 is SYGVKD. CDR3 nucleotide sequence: TGTGCCATCAGTCCAGGGGACAGGCCCCTCCACTTT. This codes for CAISPGDRPLHF.

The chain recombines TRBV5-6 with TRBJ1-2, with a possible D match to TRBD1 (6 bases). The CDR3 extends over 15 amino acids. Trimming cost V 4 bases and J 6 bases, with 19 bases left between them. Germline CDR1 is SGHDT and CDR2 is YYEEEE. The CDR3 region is CASSPDRNPLDGYTF. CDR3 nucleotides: TGTGCCAGCAGCCCCGACAGGAACCCCTTGGATGGCTACACCTTC.

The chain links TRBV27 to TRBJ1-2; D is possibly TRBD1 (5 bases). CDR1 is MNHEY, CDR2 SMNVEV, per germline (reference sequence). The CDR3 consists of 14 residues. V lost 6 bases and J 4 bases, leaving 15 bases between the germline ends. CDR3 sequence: CASSIRVGSYGYTF. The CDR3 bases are TGTGCCAGCAGCATCAGGGTGGGGAGCTATGGCTACACCTTC.

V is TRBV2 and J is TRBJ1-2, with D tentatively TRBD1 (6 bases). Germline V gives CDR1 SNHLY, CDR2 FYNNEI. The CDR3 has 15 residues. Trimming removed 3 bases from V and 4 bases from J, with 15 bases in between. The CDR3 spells CASSEGGTGSYGYTF. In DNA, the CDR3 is TGTGCCAGCAGTGAGGGTGGTACAGGGTCCTATGGCTACACCTTC.

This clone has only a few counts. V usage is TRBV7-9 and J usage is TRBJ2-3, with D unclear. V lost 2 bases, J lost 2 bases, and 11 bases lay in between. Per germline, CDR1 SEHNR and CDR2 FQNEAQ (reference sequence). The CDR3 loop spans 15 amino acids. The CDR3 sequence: CASSLPSRVTDTQYF. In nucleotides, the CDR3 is TGTGCCAGCAGCTTACCTTCTAGAGTCACAGATACGCAGTATTTT.